Below, 12 T cell receptor beta chains from the same sample are listed, as sequenced in a study of spatial heterogeneity in lung cancer. TCRdb fed the 5' RACE reads into MiXCR, producing one record per CDR3 protein. The table shows 75,000 to 85,000 distinct CDR3 sequences, with approximately 20% occurring only once. The time point was: sample taken at primary tumor resection. Unsorted whole RNA from tumor, nontumor lung or frozen PBMC underwent sequencing. Sequencing was performed on PBMCs, taken at surgery. The source is a male donor with early-stage non-small cell lung cancer.

V gene TRBV5-6 combines with J gene TRBJ2-2, with D tentatively TRBD2 (5 bases). Germline V CDR1 and CDR2: SGHDT, YYEEEE. V lost 0 bases and J lost 4, with 7 bases in between. CDR3 length: 14 residues. As DNA, the CDR3 is TGTGCCAGCAGCTTGGTGAGCGGCACCGGGGAGCTGTTTTTT. Its translation: CASSLVSGTGELFF.

This clonotype was seen a few times. The rearrangement joins TRBV10-3 to TRBJ1-6; the match to TRBD1 covers 10 bases. Germline assignment: CDR1 ENHRY and CDR2 SYGVKD. J gave up 9 bases and V 8 bases, and 10 bases lay outside the gene matches. The CDR3 contains 15 residues. Written as DNA, the CDR3 is TGTGCCATCGCCCTCGGGGGACAGGGGTCTTCACCCCTCCACTTT. This encodes CAIALGGQGSSPLHF.

The rearrangement links TRBV10-3 to TRBJ1-1, with TRBD1 matching over 7 bases. The CDR3 totals 14 residues. CDR1 is ENHRY and CDR2 is SYGVKD in the germline V gene. J was trimmed by 5 bases and V by 3 bases; bases with no gene match: 6. The CDR3 DNA follows: TGTGCCATCAGTGACAAGGGGGCGAGAACTGAAGCTTTCTTT. This codes for CAISDKGARTEAFF.

Of note for this clonotype: Since a much larger clone is just one base distant, this may be a read error. J is TRBJ2-4 and V is TRBV28, with a possible D match to TRBD1 (6 bases). The CDR3 is 15 amino acids. Germline V gene lookup returns CDR1 MDHEN and CDR2 SYDVKM. The CDR3 is CAGSLNLLQGNIQYF. CDR3 nucleotide sequence: TGTGCCGGCAGTTTGAACCTCCTTCAGGGGAACATTCAGTACTTC. Drawing the rest from reference TRBV28 and TRBJ2-4, the complete variable domain is DVKVTQSSRYLVKRTGEKVFLECVQDMDHENMFWYRQDPGLGLRLIYFSYDVKMKEKGDIPEGYSVSREKKERFSLILESASTNQTSMYLCAGSLNLLQGNIQYFGAGTRLSVL.

This clonotype was seen only a few times. This rearrangement joins TRBV6-5 to TRBJ1-1, with D possibly matching TRBD1 (6 bases). V was cut by 2 bases and J by 4 bases, with 11 bases left in between. The CDR3 spans 14 residues. Germline V gene lookup returns CDR1 MNHEY and CDR2 SVGAGI. For the CDR3, the DNA is TGTGCCAGCAGTTACGCCACAGGGTTCACTGAAGCTTTCTTT. It is translated as CASSYATGFTEAFF.

CDR3 sequence: CATQAGDRTDTQYF. The CDR3, as DNA: TGTGCCACCCAAGCGGGGGATCGCACAGATACGCAGTATTTT. This chain connects TRBV10-3 to TRBJ2-3, with 8 bases that match TRBD2. The CDR3 spans 14 residues. Germline CDR1 is ENHRY and CDR2 is SYGVKD. With 10 bases clipped from V and 1 base from J, the junction kept 7 bases outside the gene matches.

A remark on this clonotype: An end of the junction does not agree with germline; a read error may underlie this. In DNA form, the CDR3 reads TGTGTCAGCAGCCAAGCTTTTGGGGCCTACGAGCAGTACTTC. Protein: CVSSQAFGAYEQYF. J is TRBJ2-7 and V is TRBV4-2; the D is unclear. The CDR3 contains 14 residues. Per germline, CDR1 LGHNA and CDR2 YNFKEQ.

This clonotype has a handful of counts. The chain has TRBV6-2 or TRBV6-3 and TRBJ1-5; TRBD1 is a possible D gene (6 bases). Per germline, CDR1 MNHEY and CDR2 SVGEGT. This CDR3 region has 15 residues. Trimming took 2 bases from V and 0 from J, leaving 8 bases between them. The CDR3 loop is CASSYQGISNQPQHF. CDR3 nucleotide sequence: TGTGCCAGCAGTTACCAGGGGATTAGCAATCAGCCCCAGCATTTT.

This clonotype was observed many times. The J gene is TRBJ2-2, the V gene TRBV5-8; D tentatively fits TRBD1 or TRBD2 (5 bases each). Germline V lookup: CDR1 SGHTS, CDR2 YDEGEE. The CDR3 covers 13 residues. The germline V and J ends were trimmed by 0 bases and 15 bases, with 15 bases remaining between them. The CDR3 DNA reads as TGTGCCAGCAGCTTGGGGAGGACGGGACGGATGTTTTTT. Translating it yields CASSLGRTGRMFF.

This clonotype was picked up a small number of times. V usage is TRBV7-8 and J usage is TRBJ2-2; a weak D match, TRBD1 (5 bases). Trimming removed 4 bases from V and 5 bases from J, with 17 bases in between. The germline gives CDR1 SGHVS, CDR2 FQNEAQ. The CDR3 length is 16 residues. CDR3 DNA sequence: TGTGCCAGCAGCTCAAACAGGCACTCTAATACCGGGGAGCTGTTTTTT. Protein product: CASSSNRHSNTGELFF.

This clonotype has only a few counts. The genes are TRBV9 and TRBJ2-3, with TRBD2 as a possible D gene (5 bases). The germline CDR1 and CDR2 sequences are SGDLS and YYNGEE. The CDR3 runs 15 residues. Trimming took off 2 bases at V and 0 bases at J, with 10 bases between the two ends. CDR3 nucleotide sequence: TGTGCCAGCAGCGTGGAGGCACCTAGCACAGATACGCAGTATTTT. Its translation: CASSVEAPSTDTQYF. The variable domain in full, completed from reference TRBV9 and TRBJ2-3, reads DSGVTQTPKHLITATGQRVTLRCSPRSGDLSVYWYQQSLDQGLQFLIQYYNGEERAKGNILERFSAQQFPDLHSELNLSSLELGDSALYFCASSVEAPSTDTQYFGPGTRLTVL.

This clonotype was seen only a few times. V gene TRBV12-3 or TRBV12-4 combines with J gene TRBJ1-5; tentative D call: TRBD1 (5 bases). The CDR3 consists of 15 residues. The ends were cut back, 6 bases at V and 11 bases at J, with 23 bases in the middle. The CDR3 loop reads CASSIRDLGQASQHF. CDR3 in DNA: TGTGCCAGCAGCATAAGGGACCTCGGCCAGGCGTCCCAGCATTTT.